These T cell receptor beta chains were read from a single sample in a study of cytomegalovirus exposure and HLA in healthy donors. The table came from immunoSEQ multiplex PCR; TCRdb's copy has only in-frame clones and leaves some out. The table shows some 200,000 clones, with roughly 9.4% occurring only once. Sample: PBMCs. Receptor source: a woman aged 30 to 39 in good health and CMV-seropositive. The CDR3 runs from the conserved cysteine through the conserved F or W. D genes are given only for firm matches. Clone sizes are given selectively: once, few, many, or a class where the clone is expanded.

J: TRBJ1-1; size: few; D: NA; V: TRBV30; CDR3: CAWSGFLGEAFF; DNA: TGTGCCTGGAGTGGGTTTCTAGGTGAAGCTTTCTTT
J: TRBJ1-1; size: NA; D: NA; V: TRBV6-4; CDR3: CASSETGSSTEAFF; DNA: TGTGCCAGCAGTGAAACAGGGAGTAGCACTGAAGCTTTCTTT
J: TRBJ2-4; size: few; D: TRBD2; V: TRBV19; CDR3: CASSWGGRADIQYF; DNA: TGTGCCAGTAGTTGGGGCGGGAGGGCCGACATTCAGTACTTC
J: TRBJ2-7; size: NA; D: TRBD2; V: TRBV19; CDR3: CASRRQGTSGSYEQYF; DNA: TGTGCCAGTAGGCGACAGGGGACTAGCGGGAGCTACGAGCAGTACTTC
J: TRBJ2-5; size: few; D: NA; V: TRBV5-6; CDR3: CASRYGGEQYF; DNA: TGTGCCAGCAGATATGGCGGGGAGCAGTACTTC
J: TRBJ2-7; size: few; D: NA; V: TRBV5-4; CDR3: CASRDGPGGQYEQYF; DNA: TGTGCCAGCAGGGATGGCCCCGGGGGTCAATACGAGCAGTACTTC
J: TRBJ2-1; size: NA; D: TRBD2; V: TRBV2; CDR3: CASSLLAGVNEQFF; DNA: TGTGCCAGCTCTCTGCTAGCGGGAGTCAATGAGCAGTTCTTC
J: TRBJ2-1; size: few; D: NA; V: TRBV4-1; CDR3: CASSQDSGWRGHEQFF; DNA: TGCGCCAGCAGCCAAGATTCCGGTTGGAGGGGTCATGAGCAGTTCTTC
J: TRBJ1-5; size: few; D: NA; V: TRBV19; CDR3: CASSIPGSVPNQPQHF; DNA: TGTGCCAGTAGTATTCCAGGGTCGGTCCCCAATCAGCCCCAGCATTTT
J: TRBJ2-7; size: NA; D: NA; V: TRBV18; CDR3: CASSQLQGGNEQYF; DNA: TGTGCCAGCTCACAACTACAGGGAGGGAACGAGCAGTACTTC
J: TRBJ1-5; size: NA; D: NA; V: TRBV6-1; CDR3: CASSEDPGNNQPQHF; DNA: TGTGCCAGCAGTGAAGATCCGGGAAACAATCAGCCCCAGCATTTT
J: TRBJ2-3; size: NA; D: NA; V: TRBV2; CDR3: CASSALASGTDTQYF; DNA: TGTGCCAGCAGTGCCCTAGCGTCCGGCACAGATACGCAGTATTTT
J: TRBJ1-4; size: few; D: NA; V: TRBV27; CDR3: CASSPHRGGVDEKLFF; DNA: TGTGCCAGCAGTCCTCATCGTGGAGGGGTTGATGAAAAACTGTTTTTT
J: TRBJ1-2; size: few; D: NA; V: TRBV5-4; CDR3: CASSLAAGSWIIYGYTF; DNA: TGTGCCAGCAGCTTGGCCGCAGGGTCTTGGATTATTTATGGCTACACCTTC
J: TRBJ2-2; size: NA; D: NA; V: TRBV7-6; CDR3: CASSFLAPGELFF; DNA: TGTGCCAGCAGCTTTCTAGCCCCCGGGGAGCTGTTTTTT
J: TRBJ1-4; size: NA; D: NA; V: TRBV6-6; CDR3: CASSYGSGPTNEKLFF; DNA: TGTGCCAGCAGTTACGGTAGCGGCCCAACTAATGAAAAACTGTTTTTT
J: TRBJ1-1; size: NA; D: TRBD1; V: TRBV7-6; CDR3: CASSSRTGGITEAFF; DNA: TGTGCCAGCAGCTCCCGGACAGGGGGCATCACTGAAGCTTTCTTT
J: TRBJ1-4; size: many; D: NA; V: TRBV9; CDR3: CASSVGYRYEKLFF; DNA: TGTGCCAGCAGCGTCGGGTACCGTTATGAAAAACTGTTTTTT
J: TRBJ2-2; size: few; D: TRBD2; V: TRBV27; CDR3: CASTLGAGGNTGELFF; DNA: TGTGCCAGCACCCTAGGGGCGGGAGGGAACACCGGGGAGCTGTTTTTT
J: TRBJ2-5; size: NA; D: TRBD2; V: TRBV9; CDR3: CASSVDGRPWETQYF; DNA: TGTGCCAGCAGCGTAGACGGGAGGCCCTGGGAGACCCAGTACTTC
J: TRBJ2-5; size: few; D: NA; V: TRBV4-2; CDR3: CASRTWGDQTQYF; DNA: TGTGCCAGCCGTACATGGGGGGATCAGACCCAGTACTTC
J: TRBJ2-1; size: NA; D: NA; V: TRBV2; CDR3: CASRTEGEGLSEQFF; DNA: TGTGCCAGCAGAACGGAGGGGGAGGGCCTTAGTGAGCAGTTCTTC
J: TRBJ1-5; size: few; D: NA; V: TRBV18; CDR3: CASSLLRGGDQPQHF; DNA: TGTGCCAGCTCACTGCTCAGGGGAGGGGATCAGCCCCAGCATTTT
J: TRBJ2-3; size: few; D: NA; V: TRBV9; CDR3: CASSYGAVRSDTQYF; DNA: TGTGCCAGCAGCTATGGGGCGGTACGCTCAGATACGCAGTATTTT
J: TRBJ1-5; size: NA; D: TRBD1; V: TRBV6-5; CDR3: CASSYSQGGNQPQHF; DNA: TGTGCCAGCAGTTATTCACAGGGGGGCAATCAGCCCCAGCATTTT
J: TRBJ1-1; size: NA; D: TRBD1; V: TRBV6-6; CDR3: CASSYRGPDTEAFF; DNA: TGTGCCAGCAGTTACAGGGGGCCGGACACTGAAGCTTTCTTT
J: TRBJ2-1; size: few; D: NA; V: TRBV7-2; CDR3: CASSLDFSSYNEQFF; DNA: TGTGCCAGCAGCCTTGACTTTAGCTCCTACAATGAGCAGTTCTTC
J: TRBJ1-2; size: NA; D: NA; V: TRBV23-1; CDR3: CASRLFTGLYYGYTF; DNA: TGCGCCAGCCGCCTTTTTACAGGGTTATACTATGGCTACACCTTC
J: TRBJ1-2; size: few; D: NA; V: TRBV7-9; CDR3: CASSLGPSNYGYTF; DNA: TGTGCCAGCAGCTTAGGGCCTTCTAACTATGGCTACACCTTC
J: TRBJ2-7; size: NA; D: TRBD2; V: TRBV27; CDR3: CASSPGTSGYTYEQYF; DNA: TGTGCCAGCAGTCCCGGGACTAGCGGGTATACCTACGAGCAGTACTTC
J: TRBJ2-1; size: NA; D: NA; V: TRBV4-1; CDR3: CASSQDVGSRAYNEQFF; DNA: TGCGCCAGCAGCCAAGACGTCGGGAGTCGCGCCTACAATGAGCAGTTCTTC